These 32 T cell receptor beta chains were sequenced from one sample in a study of cytomegalovirus exposure and HLA in healthy donors. PCR used 60 Vbeta primers and 13 Jbeta primers. Assay: immunoSEQ multiplex PCR; the TCRdb copy retains only in-frame clones and omits some. The sample gives 150,000 to 200,000 clones, 65% to 70% of which show up once; around 4.3% is in the top ten. What was sequenced was PBMCs. The receptor set was obtained from a young woman in good health and CMV-seropositive.

The genes are TRBV6-6 and TRBJ2-3; TRBD2 matches 7 bases. This CDR3 comprises 14 residues. Trimming cost V 8 bases and J 1 base; bases outside gene matches: 6. In germline, CDR1 is MNHNY, CDR2 SVGAGI (reference sequence). The CDR3 loop is CASFGLAGTDTQYF. The CDR3 nucleotides are TGTGCCAGCTTCGGCCTAGCGGGCACAGATACGCAGTATTTT.

This clone was picked up a small number of times. The CDR3 is CASSLGAGNTEAFF. CDR3 DNA: TGTGCCAGCAGCTTAGGGGCAGGGAACACTGAAGCTTTCTTT. The V call is TRBV7-9, the J call TRBJ1-1; no firm D call. The V end lost 1 base, the J end lost 1 base, and 7 bases lay between the germline ends. Germline CDR1 is SEHNR and CDR2 is FQNEAQ (reference sequence). There are 14 residues in the CDR3. Together with reference TRBV7-9 and TRBJ1-1, the CDR3 gives the full variable domain: DTGVSQNPRHKITKRGQNVTFRCDPISEHNRLYWYRQTLGQGPEFLTYFQNEAQLEKSRLLSDRFSAERPKGSFSTLEIQRTEQGDSAMYLCASSLGAGNTEAFFGQGTRLTVV.

The chain combines TRBV10-3 with TRBJ2-5, with D uncertain. Germline lookup yields CDR1 ENHRY and CDR2 SYGVKD. Trimming cost V 4 bases and J 1 base, with 7 bases left between them. This CDR3 spans 13 amino acids. CDR3 protein: CAISANGQETQYF. The CDR3 DNA sequence: TGTGCCATCAGTGCCAACGGCCAAGAGACCCAGTACTTC.

The table lists this clone with a few counts. The rearrangement uses TRBV19 and TRBJ1-1; a possible D gene is TRBD1 (5 bases). From germline, CDR1 is LNHDA and CDR2 SQIVND (reference sequence). The V end was cut by 8 bases, the J end by 5 bases, with 15 bases between. CDR3 length: 13 amino acids. The CDR3 is CASVRMGGTEAFF. The CDR3 DNA follows: TGTGCCAGTGTACGGATGGGGGGGACTGAAGCTTTCTTT.

V gene TRBV5-6 combines with J gene TRBJ2-5; 7 bases are a match to TRBD2. The DNA matches TRBJ2-7 better at its end, which makes the J call doubtful. CDR1 and CDR2 (germline): SGHDT, YYEEEE. The CDR3 loop spans 15 amino acids. The CDR3 bases are TGTGCCAGCAGCTTGGGCGGGAGCCTCTCCTACGAGCAGTACTTC. Amino acids: CASSLGGSLSYEQYF.

The V gene is TRBV5-1, the J gene TRBJ2-3; perhaps TRBD1 as D (6 bases). The CDR3 spans 16 residues. Germline CDR1 and CDR2: SGHRS and YFSETQ. V was trimmed by 3 bases and J by 0 bases, leaving 14 bases between them. As DNA, the CDR3 is TGCGCCAGCAGCTCTCGAGGACAGTTAAGCACAGATACGCAGTATTTT. Translated, it gives CASSSRGQLSTDTQYF.

The rearrangement joins TRBV9 to TRBJ1-4; D may be TRBD1 (5 bases). CDR3 length equals 15 residues. From germline, CDR1 is SGDLS and CDR2 YYNGEE. Trimming pared 0 bases from V and 5 bases from J, leaving 11 bases between. The CDR3 spells CASSVAAGRNEKLFF. For the CDR3, the DNA is TGTGCCAGCAGCGTAGCAGCAGGGCGCAATGAAAAACTGTTTTTT.

J is TRBJ2-3 and V is TRBV27, with 8 nucleotides matching TRBD2. The CDR3 sequence is 16 residues long. From germline, CDR1 is MNHEY and CDR2 SMNVEV (reference sequence). V lost 4 bases and J lost 2; bases outside the gene matches: 8. This CDR3 reads CASSSGISGITDTQYF. The CDR3 DNA is TGTGCCAGCAGTTCCGGTATTAGCGGGATCACAGATACGCAGTATTTT.

CDR3 sequence reads: CASSLTWLAQDGTQYF. The CDR3 region has the DNA TGTGCCAGCAGCTTAACTTGGCTAGCGCAGGATGGGACCCAGTACTTC. V usage is TRBV7-3 and J usage is TRBJ2-5, with D possibly TRBD2 on 6 matching bases. The CDR3 covers 16 residues. The germline CDR1 and CDR2 sequences are SGHTA and FQGTGA. The V end lost 0 bases, the J end lost 7 bases, and 18 bases lay between the germline ends.

The V gene is TRBV10-3, the J gene TRBJ2-5; possible D gene TRBD1, 6 bases. The CDR3 is 13 residues long. Germline CDR1 is ENHRY and CDR2 is SYGVKD. This chain's CDR3 is CGTAGVLKETQYF. The CDR3 DNA is TGTGGCACGGCAGGGGTCCTAAAAGAGACCCAGTACTTC.

The gene calls are TRBV29-1 and TRBJ2-3, with a tentative D call TRBD2 (6 bases). V lost 4 bases, J lost 7 bases, and 15 bases lay in between. The germline V gene has CDR1 SQVTM and CDR2 ANQGSEA. The CDR3 consists of 13 residues. The CDR3 sequence: CSVAGPGANTQYF. CDR3 DNA sequence: TGCAGCGTTGCGGGACCGGGAGCAAATACGCAGTATTTT.

The V call is TRBV29-1, the J call TRBJ1-2; D unresolved. Germline values: CDR1 SQVTM, CDR2 ANQGSEA. V was cut by 7 bases and J by 3 bases, with 12 bases left in between. CDR3 size: 12 residues. The DNA for the CDR3 is TGCAGCGCTCGACAACTTCACTATGGCTACACCTTC. It codes for CSARQLHYGYTF.

The chain uses TRBV7-8 and TRBJ1-6, with D perhaps matching TRBD1 (5 bases). The CDR3 contains 12 residues. Trimming removed 5 bases at V and 11 bases at J, with 10 bases between. CDR1 and CDR2 (germline): SGHVS, FQNEAQ. The CDR3 region has the DNA TGTGCCAGCAGCCGACAGCCCCCACCCCTCCACTTT. The encoded protein is CASSRQPPPLHF.

This clone has a handful of counts. This chain joins TRBV4-3 and TRBJ2-7; D is perhaps TRBD1 (6 bases). This CDR3 comprises 14 residues. The germline gives CDR1 LGHNA, CDR2 YSLEER. Trimming took 0 bases from V and 2 from J, leaving 8 bases between them. DNA for the CDR3: TGCGCCAGCAGCCAAGATACAGGGCCCTACGAGCAGTACTTC. Amino acid sequence: CASSQDTGPYEQYF.

The chain joins TRBV2 to TRBJ1-5; D might be TRBD1 (5 bases). This CDR3 comprises 17 residues. Trimming took off 4 bases at V and 0 bases at J, with 16 bases between the two ends. Per the germline V gene, CDR1 is SNHLY and CDR2 is FYNNEI. CDR3 sequence: CASSVGQGGRSNQPQHF. CDR3 coding DNA: TGTGCCAGCAGTGTGGGGCAGGGAGGACGTAGCAATCAGCCCCAGCATTTT. Together with reference TRBV2 and TRBJ1-5, the CDR3 gives the full variable domain: EPEVTQTPSHQVTQMGQEVILRCVPISNHLYFYWYRQILGQKVEFLVSFYNNEISEKSEIFDDQFSVERPDGSNFTLKIRSTKLEDSAMYFCASSVGQGGRSNQPQHFGDGTRLSIL.

Note on this clone: At one end the junction does not follow the germline gene, possibly because of a read error. The J gene is TRBJ2-1, the V gene TRBV5-8; 12 bases align to TRBD2. The CDR3 is 14 amino acids. Germline CDR1 reads SGHTS; CDR2 reads YDEGEE. CDR3: CASSHRLAGERRLF. In DNA form, the CDR3 reads TGTGCCAGCAGCCACAGACTAGCGGGAGAGCGAAGACTCTTC.

The rearrangement joins TRBV5-1 to TRBJ2-5; 9 bases line up with TRBD2. This CDR3 spans 15 amino acids. Germline loops: CDR1 SGHRS, CDR2 YFSETQ. The junction had 2 bases not matched to a gene; V was cut back by 1 base and J by 1 base. The CDR3 nucleotides are TGCGCCAGCAGCTTGTTGACTAGCGGCCAAGAGACCCAGTACTTC. Translating gives CASSLLTSGQETQYF.

This clone appeared a few times. The CDR3 region has the DNA TGCGCCAGCAGCTTAAGGCGACAGGACCTTAATGAGCAGTTCTTC. Encoded protein: CASSLRRQDLNEQFF. The chain combines TRBV5-1 with TRBJ2-1; possibly TRBD1 for D (6 bases). The CDR3 contains 15 residues. V gave up 2 bases and J gave up 7 bases, with 16 bases separating them. Germline CDR1 is SGHRS and CDR2 is YFSETQ.

The CDR3 here is CASESGQGVYGYTF. The CDR3 DNA reads as TGTGCCAGCGAATCGGGACAGGGAGTGTATGGCTACACCTTC. The chain combines TRBV6-1 with TRBJ1-2; the match to TRBD1 covers 9 bases. The CDR3 has 14 amino acids. The trim removed 8 bases at V and 5 bases at J, leaving 9 bases unmatched. Germline V lookup: CDR1 MNHNS, CDR2 SASEGT.

The chain has TRBV5-1 and TRBJ1-1; D is possibly TRBD1 (5 bases). The CDR3 consists of 16 residues. Trimming took 0 bases from V and 1 from J, leaving 13 bases between them. CDR1 SGHRS and CDR2 YFSETQ come from the germline V gene. The CDR3 coding sequence is TGCGCCAGCAGCTTGGGGGGATTTACAGGGAACACTGAAGCTTTCTTT. It encodes CASSLGGFTGNTEAFF.

This chain joins TRBV11-2 and TRBJ1-1; the D is unclear. The V gene's germline CDR1 is SGHAT and CDR2 FQNNGV. This CDR3 comprises 14 residues. V lost 4 bases and J lost 0, with 9 bases in between. The CDR3 coding sequence is TGTGCCAGCAGCTCGCAACTACTGAACACTGAAGCTTTCTTT. Translating it yields CASSSQLLNTEAFF.

V usage is TRBV7-9 and J usage is TRBJ1-1; D unclear. The CDR3 contains 14 residues. Germline assignment: CDR1 SEHNR and CDR2 FQNEAQ (reference sequence). Trimming removed 4 bases at V and 1 base at J, with 10 bases between. CDR3 in amino acids: CASSSEYRNTEAFF. The CDR3 DNA reads as TGTGCCAGCAGCTCCGAGTATAGGAACACTGAAGCTTTCTTT.

V and J are TRBV4-3 and TRBJ1-6; the match to TRBD1 covers 8 bases. This CDR3 has 19 amino acids. The V gene end was trimmed by 0 bases and the J gene end by 14 bases; junction bases not matched to a gene: 21. The germline V gene has CDR1 LGHNA and CDR2 YSLEER. CDR3 sequence (DNA): TGCGCCAGCAGCCAAGATATAGGAATCTTCGGGACAGGTAACAGGGCCCTCCACTTT. Its protein is CASSQDIGIFGTGNRALHF.

The rearrangement joins TRBV7-9 to TRBJ1-3; D is unclear. V lost 6 bases and J 0 bases, leaving 6 bases between the germline ends. Germline V lookup: CDR1 SEHNR, CDR2 FQNEAQ (reference sequence). The CDR3 length is 13 residues. The CDR3 spells CASRPGSGNTIYF. The CDR3, as DNA: TGTGCCAGCAGACCGGGCTCTGGAAACACCATATATTTT.

The chain joins TRBV12-5 to TRBJ2-1; 8 bases map to TRBD1. This CDR3 is built from 13 residues. From germline, CDR1 is LGHNT and CDR2 FRNRAP. V shed 4 bases, J shed 4 bases, and the junction held 0 bases outside the gene matches. The CDR3 protein is CASGYRGYNEQFF. The CDR3 nucleotides read TGTGCTAGTGGTTACAGGGGGTACAATGAGCAGTTCTTC.

This sequence joins TRBV27 and TRBJ1-2; TRBD1 is a possible D gene (6 bases). Germline CDR1 reads MNHEY; CDR2 reads SMNVEV (reference sequence). This CDR3 contains 14 residues. V shed 6 bases and J shed 5 bases, with 16 bases lying between them. The chain's CDR3 is CASSRRGGDYGYTF. As DNA, the CDR3 is TGTGCCAGCAGCCGGAGAGGGGGAGATTATGGCTACACCTTC.

Concerning this clone: Other nucleotide sequences from this sample produce the same CDR3. Written as DNA, the CDR3 is TGTGCCAGCAGCTTTATACAGGGTGGAAACACCATATATTTT. Translation gives CASSFIQGGNTIYF. The V gene is TRBV7-9, the J gene TRBJ1-3; a weak D match, TRBD1 (6 bases). Germline V lookup: CDR1 SEHNR, CDR2 FQNEAQ (reference sequence). This CDR3 comprises 14 residues. Trimming took 3 bases from V and 3 from J, leaving 9 bases between them. Drawing the rest from reference TRBV7-9 and TRBJ1-3, the complete variable domain is DTGVSQNPRHKITKRGQNVTFRCDPISEHNRLYWYRQTLGQGPEFLTYFQNEAQLEKSRLLSDRFSAERPKGSFSTLEIQRTEQGDSAMYLCASSFIQGGNTIYFGEGSWLTVV.

This chain links TRBV21-1 with TRBJ1-1; the table's D call TRBD1 went unverified against the DNA. TRBV21-1 counts as a pseudogene. The CDR3 has 22 residues. The DNA for the CDR3 is TGTGCCAGCAGCAACAGGCCTAAGGTATCCGGGACACCGGAGATGTGGAACACTGAAGCTTTCTTT. Translated: CASSNRPKVSGTPEMWNTEAFF.

CDR3 sequence reads: CASGPPGFGGNQPQHF. The CDR3 coding sequence is TGTGCTAGTGGTCCGCCCGGGTTTGGCGGCAATCAGCCCCAGCATTTT. The chain links TRBV12-5 to TRBJ1-5; D gene ambiguous. V dropped 5 bases and J dropped 2 bases, with 16 bases sitting between them. This CDR3 contains 16 residues. In germline, CDR1 is LGHNT, CDR2 FRNRAP.

The chain recombines TRBV5-4 with TRBJ1-6; tentatively, D is TRBD1 (6 bases). Germline values: CDR1 SGHNT, CDR2 YYREEE (reference sequence). The CDR3 contains 15 residues. The germline V and J ends were trimmed by 1 base and 7 bases, with 12 bases remaining between them. CDR3 sequence reads: CASSLQGMRNSPLHF. The CDR3 bases are TGTGCCAGCAGCTTGCAGGGGATGAGGAATTCACCCCTCCACTTT.

The chain couples TRBV10-3 to TRBJ1-2; no clear D. The CDR3 length is 11 residues. Germline V CDR1 and CDR2: ENHRY, SYGVKD. V lost 11 bases, J lost 5 bases, and 12 bases lay in between. CDR3 loop: CAPRGGYGYTF. For the CDR3, the DNA is TGTGCCCCCCGGGGTGGTTATGGCTACACCTTC.

J is TRBJ1-6 and V is TRBV5-1, with D maybe TRBD1 (6 bases). The CDR3 is 15 residues long. Between the trimmed V and J ends, which lost 3 bases and 10 bases, there was a span of 17 bases. CDR1 is SGHRS, CDR2 YFSETQ, per germline. The CDR3 loop is CASSSPDRPKSPLHF. The CDR3, as DNA: TGCGCCAGCAGCTCCCCCGACAGGCCAAAGTCACCCCTCCACTTT.